This note documents a single T cell receptor (beta chain) sequence. The V and J ends lost 4 bases and 2 bases respectively, with 9 bases between them. The germline gives CDR1 SNHLY, CDR2 FYNNEI. The CDR3 is made up of 13 amino acids. Here immunoSEQ multiplex PCR was the method, and the copy in TCRdb shows in-frame clones only, minus some. The data show some 70,000 clones, 79% seen once. The entry originates in a study of radiotherapy plus CTLA-4 blockade in lung cancer. This specimen consisted of peripheral blood, obtained from a patient treated with radiotherapy plus ipilimumab. V and J are TRBV2 and TRBJ2-7, with D hard to call. The sequence came from a human donor with non-small cell lung cancer who had a complete response to radiotherapy plus ipilimumab. This CDR3 reads CASSGGTTYEQYV. The DNA for the CDR3 is TGTGCCAGCAGTGGAGGCACGACCTACGAGCAGTACGTC.